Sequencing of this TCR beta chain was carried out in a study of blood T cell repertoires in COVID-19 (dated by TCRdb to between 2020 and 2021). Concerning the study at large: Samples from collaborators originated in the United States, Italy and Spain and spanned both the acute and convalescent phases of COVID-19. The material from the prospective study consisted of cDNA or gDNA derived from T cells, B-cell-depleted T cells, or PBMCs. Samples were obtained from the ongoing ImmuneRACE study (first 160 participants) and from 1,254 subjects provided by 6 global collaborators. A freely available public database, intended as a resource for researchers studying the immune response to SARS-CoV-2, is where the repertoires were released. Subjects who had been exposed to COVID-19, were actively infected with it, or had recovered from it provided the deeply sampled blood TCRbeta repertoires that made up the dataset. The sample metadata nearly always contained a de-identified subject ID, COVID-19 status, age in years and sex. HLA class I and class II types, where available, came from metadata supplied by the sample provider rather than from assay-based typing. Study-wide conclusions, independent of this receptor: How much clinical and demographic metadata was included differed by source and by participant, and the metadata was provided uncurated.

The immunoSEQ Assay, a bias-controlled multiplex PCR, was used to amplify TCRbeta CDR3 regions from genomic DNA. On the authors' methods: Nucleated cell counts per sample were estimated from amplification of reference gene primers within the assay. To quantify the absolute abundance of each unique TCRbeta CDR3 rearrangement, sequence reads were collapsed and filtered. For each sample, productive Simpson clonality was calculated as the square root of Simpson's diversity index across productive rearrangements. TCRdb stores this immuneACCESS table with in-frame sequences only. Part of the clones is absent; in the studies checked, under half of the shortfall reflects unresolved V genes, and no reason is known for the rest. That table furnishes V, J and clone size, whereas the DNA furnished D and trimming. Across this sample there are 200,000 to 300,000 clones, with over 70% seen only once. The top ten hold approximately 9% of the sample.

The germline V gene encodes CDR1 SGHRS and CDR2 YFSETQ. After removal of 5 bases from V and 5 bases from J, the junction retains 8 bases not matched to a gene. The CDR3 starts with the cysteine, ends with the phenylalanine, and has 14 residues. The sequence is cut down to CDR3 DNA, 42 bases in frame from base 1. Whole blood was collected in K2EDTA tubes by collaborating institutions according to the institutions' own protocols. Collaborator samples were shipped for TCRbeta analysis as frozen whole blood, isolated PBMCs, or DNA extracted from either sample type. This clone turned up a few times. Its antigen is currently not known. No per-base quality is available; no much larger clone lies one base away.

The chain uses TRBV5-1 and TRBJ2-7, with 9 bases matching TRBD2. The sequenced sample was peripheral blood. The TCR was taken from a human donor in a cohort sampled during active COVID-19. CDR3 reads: CASRNSGSINEQYF. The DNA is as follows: TGCGCCAGCAGGAATAGCGGGAGCATTAACGAGCAGTACTTC.